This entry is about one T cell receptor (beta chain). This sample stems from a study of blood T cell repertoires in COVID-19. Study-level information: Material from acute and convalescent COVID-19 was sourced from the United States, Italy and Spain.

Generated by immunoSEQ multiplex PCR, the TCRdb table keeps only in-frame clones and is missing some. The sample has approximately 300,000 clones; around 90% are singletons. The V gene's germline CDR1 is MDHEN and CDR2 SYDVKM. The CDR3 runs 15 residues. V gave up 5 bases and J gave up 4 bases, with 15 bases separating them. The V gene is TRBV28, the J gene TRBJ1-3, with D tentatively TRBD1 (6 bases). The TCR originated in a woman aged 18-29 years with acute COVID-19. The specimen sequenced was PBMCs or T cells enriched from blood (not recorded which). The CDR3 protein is CASSPTGLGGNTIYF. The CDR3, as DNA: TGTGCCAGCAGTCCTACAGGGTTGGGGGGAAACACCATATATTTT.